This T cell receptor beta chain was observed in a study of technical replicates of blood from several donors. Trimming pared 3 bases from V and 2 bases from J, leaving 5 bases between. CDR1 is SEHNR and CDR2 is FQNEAQ in the germline V gene (reference sequence). The CDR3 is made up of 13 amino acids. Method: immunoSEQ multiplex PCR; TCRdb's copy keeps in-frame clones and lacks some. Here the sample spans about 88,000 clones, 85% to 95% being singletons. The sample consisted of T cells isolated from PBMCs. V gene TRBV7-9 combines with J gene TRBJ1-3; tentative D call: TRBD1 (5 bases). This receptor was identified in a human donor in good health. Written as DNA, the CDR3 is TGTGCCAGCAGCTTGGACACTGGAAACACCATATATTTT. It encodes CASSLDTGNTIYF.